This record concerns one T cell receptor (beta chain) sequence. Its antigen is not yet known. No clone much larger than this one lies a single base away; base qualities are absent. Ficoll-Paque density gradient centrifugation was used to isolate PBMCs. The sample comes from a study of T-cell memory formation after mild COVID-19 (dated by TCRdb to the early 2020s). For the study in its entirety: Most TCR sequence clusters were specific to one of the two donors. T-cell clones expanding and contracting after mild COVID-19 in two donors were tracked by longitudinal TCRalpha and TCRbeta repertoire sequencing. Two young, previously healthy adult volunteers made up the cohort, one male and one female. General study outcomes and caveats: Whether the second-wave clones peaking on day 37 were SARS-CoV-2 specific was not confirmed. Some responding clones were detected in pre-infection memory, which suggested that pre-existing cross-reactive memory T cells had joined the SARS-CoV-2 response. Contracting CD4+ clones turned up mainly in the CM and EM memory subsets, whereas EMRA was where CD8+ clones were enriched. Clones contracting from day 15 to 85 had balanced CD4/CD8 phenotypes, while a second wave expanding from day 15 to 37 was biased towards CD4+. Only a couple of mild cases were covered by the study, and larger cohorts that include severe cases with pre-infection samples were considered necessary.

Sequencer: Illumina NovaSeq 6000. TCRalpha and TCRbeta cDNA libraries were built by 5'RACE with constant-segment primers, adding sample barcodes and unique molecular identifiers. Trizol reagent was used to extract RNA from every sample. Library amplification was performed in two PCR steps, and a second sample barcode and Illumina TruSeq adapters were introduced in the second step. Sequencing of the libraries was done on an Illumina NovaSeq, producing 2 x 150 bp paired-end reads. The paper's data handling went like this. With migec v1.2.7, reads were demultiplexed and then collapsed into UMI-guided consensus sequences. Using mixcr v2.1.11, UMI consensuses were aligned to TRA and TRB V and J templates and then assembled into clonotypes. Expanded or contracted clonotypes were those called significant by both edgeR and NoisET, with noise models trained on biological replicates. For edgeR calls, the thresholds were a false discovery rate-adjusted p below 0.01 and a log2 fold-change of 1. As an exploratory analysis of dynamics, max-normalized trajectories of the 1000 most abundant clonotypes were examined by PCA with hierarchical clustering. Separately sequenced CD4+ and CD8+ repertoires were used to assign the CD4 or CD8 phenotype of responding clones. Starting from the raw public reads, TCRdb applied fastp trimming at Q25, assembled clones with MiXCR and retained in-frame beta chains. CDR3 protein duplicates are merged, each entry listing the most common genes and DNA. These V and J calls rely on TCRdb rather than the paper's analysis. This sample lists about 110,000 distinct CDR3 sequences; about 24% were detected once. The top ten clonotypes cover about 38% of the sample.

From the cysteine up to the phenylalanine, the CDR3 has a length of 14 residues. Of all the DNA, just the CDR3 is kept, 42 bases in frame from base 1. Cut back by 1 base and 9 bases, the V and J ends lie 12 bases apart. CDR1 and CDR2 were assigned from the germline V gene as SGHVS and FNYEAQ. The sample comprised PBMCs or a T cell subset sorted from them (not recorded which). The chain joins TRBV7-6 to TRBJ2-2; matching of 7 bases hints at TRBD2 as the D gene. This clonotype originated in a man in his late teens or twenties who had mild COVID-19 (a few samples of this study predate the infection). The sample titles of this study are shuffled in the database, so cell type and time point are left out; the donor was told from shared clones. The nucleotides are TGTGCCAGCAGCTTAGGAGGGGGGGCGAGGGAGCTGTTTTTT. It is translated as CASSLGGGARELFF.